These T cell receptor beta chains were read from a single sample in a study of blood T cell repertoires in COVID-19. This table comes from immunoSEQ multiplex PCR, and its TCRdb copy is limited to in-frame clones, with some not included. The sample lists 400,000 or so clones; 90% were seen once. The sample taken for sequencing was PBMCs or T cells enriched from blood (not recorded which). The receptors shown here come from a man aged 18 to 35 who had recovered from COVID-19. CDR3s include the opening cysteine and the closing phenylalanine or tryptophan. Fields, in order: CDR3 DNA, CDR3 protein, clone size, J gene, D gene, V gene. D genes are given only for firm matches. Clone sizes are given selectively: once, few, many, or a class where the clone is expanded.

TGTGCCACCGGGACATTAGAAAACATTCAGTACTTC CATGTLENIQYF NA TRBJ2-4 NA TRBV10-3
TGTGCCAGCTCCCTATTGGCCGGGTCCTACAATGAGCAGTTCTTC CASSLLAGSYNEQFF NA TRBJ2-1 NA TRBV18
TGTGCCAGCAGCCCGTCGTCAGGGGCTAGCAATCAGCCCCAGCATTTT CASSPSSGASNQPQHF NA TRBJ1-5 NA TRBV3-1/TRBV3-2
TGTGCCAGCAGTTCTGGGACAGGGGAGTTCTATGGCTACACCTTC CASSSGTGEFYGYTF NA TRBJ1-2 TRBD1 TRBV6-5
TGCGCCAGCAGCCCGGGGGGGGATAGCCTCTCCTATAATTCACCCCTCCACTTT CASSPGGDSLSYNSPLHF NA TRBJ1-6 NA TRBV5-1
TGCGCCAGCAGCTTGGAGACAGGGCATTATGGCTACACCTTC CASSLETGHYGYTF NA TRBJ1-2 TRBD1 TRBV5-1
TGTGCCAGCAGCACCCTCGCCGGGCGGGAGGGTTACAATGAGCAGTTCTTC CASSTLAGREGYNEQFF NA TRBJ2-1 TRBD2 TRBV27
TGTGCCACCAGCAGAGGGGAAAGCGGGGAGAACACAGATACGCAGTATTTT CATSRGESGENTDTQYF NA TRBJ2-3 TRBD2 TRBV15
TGTGCCAGCAGACTCCGGGACAGAGATAATCAGCCCCAGCATTTT CASRLRDRDNQPQHF few TRBJ1-5 TRBD1 TRBV27
TGTGCCAGCAGCCCCCCTCAGGGGAGCTATGGCTACACCTTC CASSPPQGSYGYTF NA TRBJ1-2 NA TRBV5-4
TGCAGCGTGTACACCAGGGGGGACTATGGCTACACCTTC CSVYTRGDYGYTF NA TRBJ1-2 TRBD1 TRBV29-1